A single sample is the source of the 16 T cell receptor beta chains below, sequenced in a study of blood T cell repertoires in COVID-19. Measured with immunoSEQ multiplex PCR; TCRdb has only the in-frame clones, and not every one. There are about 270,000 clones in the sample; nearly 85% occur only once, and 7.5% to 9% lies in the top ten. Input material: peripheral blood. The source is a human donor in a cohort sampled during active COVID-19.

The chain uses TRBV28 and TRBJ2-4, with 7 bases fitting TRBD1. The CDR3 has 13 amino acids. Trimming at V came to 6 bases and at J to 5 bases, leaving 4 bases not matched to a gene. The germline V gene encodes CDR1 MDHEN and CDR2 SYDVKM. The CDR3 region is CASRGGRENIQYF. The CDR3 coding sequence is TGTGCCAGCAGAGGGGGCAGGGAAAACATTCAGTACTTC.

CDR3 loop: CASRTGGYEQYF. The CDR3 DNA reads as TGTGCCAGCAGAACGGGGGGTTACGAGCAGTACTTC. The chain combines TRBV12-3 or TRBV12-4 with TRBJ2-7; 7 positions agree with TRBD2. Germline trimming cut 6 bases from V and 4 bases from J; bases unmatched to any gene: 3. The CDR3 extends over 12 amino acids.

V gene TRBV5-3 combines with J gene TRBJ2-1; 11 bases are shared with TRBD2. TRBV5-3 is labeled an ORF, and its function is uncertain. Trimming cost V 0 bases and J 0 bases; bases outside gene matches: 14. CDR3 length: 21 residues. For the CDR3, the DNA is TGTGCCAGAAGCTTGGCGGGTAGCGGGAGGGCCCTCGATGGCTCCTACAATGAGCAGTTCTTC. Encoded protein: CARSLAGSGRALDGSYNEQFF.

This rearrangement joins TRBV19 to TRBJ1-6, with D tentatively TRBD1 (5 bases). Between the trimmed V and J ends, which lost 3 bases and 7 bases, there was a span of 19 bases. The germline V gene has CDR1 LNHDA and CDR2 SQIVND (reference sequence). The CDR3 totals 17 residues. The CDR3 DNA sequence: TGTGCCAGTAGTATCGGAGGCGGGGCGCCCGGCAATTCACCCCTCCACTTT. This sequence encodes CASSIGGGAPGNSPLHF.

This chain links TRBV6-6 with TRBJ1-1, with 9 bases matching TRBD1. This CDR3 has 13 amino acids. The germline CDR1 and CDR2 sequences are MNHNY and SVGAGI (reference sequence). The J segment lost 4 bases and the V segment lost 11 bases, leaving 8 bases of the junction unmatched. This CDR3 reads CAGTDRGSTEAFF. The CDR3 bases are TGTGCCGGTACGGACAGGGGCAGCACTGAAGCTTTCTTT.

This clone was observed a handful of times. V and J are TRBV20-1 and TRBJ2-5, with no clear D. Trimming took off 2 bases at V and 7 bases at J, with 8 bases between the two ends. Germline values: CDR1 DFQATT, CDR2 SNEGSKA (reference sequence). CDR3 length: 11 residues. CDR3 sequence reads: CSARTTGTQYF. The CDR3 DNA follows: TGCAGTGCTAGAACGACGGGGACCCAGTACTTC.

This chain joins TRBV18 and TRBJ1-6; TRBD1 is a possible D gene (5 bases). CDR3 size: 15 residues. Trimming removed 4 bases at V and 8 bases at J, with 15 bases between. Looked up from germline, CDR1 is KGHSH and CDR2 is LQKENI. The chain's CDR3 is CASSQRAGMDSPLHF. CDR3 nucleotide sequence: TGTGCCAGCTCACAAAGGGCAGGGATGGATTCACCCCTCCACTTT.

This chain joins TRBV7-9 and TRBJ2-1; 7 positions match TRBD2. J gave up 5 bases and V 6 bases, and 13 bases lay outside the gene matches. The length of the CDR3 is 16 residues. Germline V gene sequence: CDR1 SEHNR, CDR2 FQNEAQ (reference sequence). The CDR3 DNA reads TGTGCCAGCAGTCTCATAGGGCGGGAGAAGGACAATGAGCAGTTCTTC. Protein sequence: CASSLIGREKDNEQFF.

This chain joins TRBV28 and TRBJ1-5; D unresolved. The CDR3 is made up of 12 amino acids. Germline-derived CDR1 and CDR2 are MDHEN and SYDVKM. V was pared by 7 bases and J by 3 bases, with 7 bases between. The DNA for the CDR3 is TGTGCCAGCACCGGGGTCAATCAGCCCCAGCATTTT. Translated: CASTGVNQPQHF.

This clone was seen only once. This chain uses TRBV7-2 with TRBJ2-3; the match to TRBD2 covers 14 bases. The trim removed 5 bases at V and 14 bases at J, leaving 12 bases unmatched. There are 15 residues in the CDR3. Germline CDR1 reads SGHTA; CDR2 reads FQGNSA. The CDR3 DNA reads TGTGCCAGCAGCCTCGGACTAGCGGGAGGCTCTGTTCCGTATTTT. It is translated as CASSLGLAGGSVPYF.

The chain employs TRBV7-3 and TRBJ2-5; the match to TRBD1 covers 10 bases. J gave up 5 bases and V 2 bases, and 5 bases lay outside the gene matches. The germline V gene has CDR1 SGHTA and CDR2 FQGTGA. There are 15 residues in the CDR3. CDR3 sequence: CASSLVGTGVETQYF. CDR3 nucleotide sequence: TGTGCCAGCAGCTTAGTGGGGACAGGGGTGGAGACCCAGTACTTC.

This chain joins TRBV6-5 and TRBJ2-5; 7 nucleotides align to TRBD2. This CDR3 spans 14 amino acids. Germline V gene data show CDR1 as MNHEY and CDR2 as SVGAGI. The V gene end was trimmed by 6 bases and the J gene end by 2 bases; junction bases not matched to a gene: 6. The CDR3 DNA reads as TGTGCCAGCAGGGATACCGGGGGGCAAGAGACCCAGTACTTC. As protein: CASRDTGGQETQYF.

This clone occurred once. The V call is TRBV7-8, the J call TRBJ2-7; 8 bases align to TRBD2. This CDR3 contains 14 residues. Per germline, CDR1 SGHVS and CDR2 FQNEAQ. V was pared by 5 bases and J by 6 bases, with 9 bases of the junction left unmatched. CDR3 region: CASSLPGGTSEQYF. The DNA for the CDR3 is TGTGCCAGCAGCCTACCGGGGGGGACTAGCGAGCAGTACTTC.

The chain is built from TRBV3-1 (or the pseudogene TRBV3-2) and TRBJ1-2, with D tentatively TRBD1 (6 bases). CDR1 and CDR2 (germline): LGHDT, YNNKEL (reference sequence). The CDR3 runs to 18 residues. V dropped 3 bases and J dropped 1 base, with 21 bases sitting between them. CDR3 in DNA: TGTGCCAGCAGCCACCTTCGTAGGCAGGGGCCGTTTAACTATGGCTACACCTTC. Protein product: CASSHLRRQGPFNYGYTF.

The chain joins TRBV2 to TRBJ2-3; a possible D gene is TRBD1 (6 bases). The CDR3 has 15 residues. CDR1 is SNHLY and CDR2 is FYNNEI in the germline V gene. V gave up 3 bases and J gave up 5 bases, with 15 bases separating them. The CDR3, as DNA: TGTGCCAGCAGTGACCAGGGCAGGGGCTTAGATACGCAGTATTTT. Translation gives CASSDQGRGLDTQYF.

About this clone itself: The sample holds other DNA sequences that translate to the same CDR3. CDR3 DNA: TGCGCCAGCAGCCTGGGGACAGCTAGCAATCAGCCCCAGCATTTT. It translates to CASSLGTASNQPQHF. The chain recombines TRBV5-1 with TRBJ1-5, with 7 bases identical to TRBD1. Germline lookup yields CDR1 SGHRS and CDR2 YFSETQ. This CDR3 is built from 15 residues. Unmatched junction bases numbered 4, after V lost 4 bases and J lost 0 bases.